The text below deals with one T cell receptor beta chain. This specimen belongs to a study of control samples from healthy donors and cancer patients. Libraries were prepared by immunoSEQ multiplex PCR; TCRdb keeps only in-frame clonotypes and omits some of them. In the table there are fewer than 200,000 clones, about 94% of which are singletons. CDR1 is MDHEN and CDR2 is SYDVKM in the germline V gene. Deletions cut 5 bases from V and 0 bases from J, with 13 bases between. This CDR3 region has 16 residues. This chain connects TRBV28 to TRBJ1-4, with D possibly TRBD1 on 5 matching bases. The TCR originated in a man aged 55 to 70 with colorectal cancer. The material sequenced was PBMCs. The DNA for the CDR3 is TGTGCCAGCAGTGAGTCAGGGCCTGCAACTAATGAAAAACTGTTTTTT. Its protein product is CASSESGPATNEKLFF.